A selection of T cell receptor beta chains follows, all from one sample in a study of cytotoxic CD8 clonotypes in ibrutinib-treated CLL. The method was immunoSEQ multiplex PCR; TCRdb's version includes in-frame clones alone and lacks a portion of them. This table has 150,000 to 250,000 clones, over 60% appearing once. The sample in question was PBMCs, obtained after 24 months of ibrutinib treatment. The receptors originated from a human donor with chronic lymphocytic leukemia. CDR3s include the opening cysteine and the closing phenylalanine or tryptophan. D genes are given only for firm matches. Clone size is shown for a subset of rows, as once, few, many or a class of expanded clone.

v_call	d_call	j_call	cdr3_length	clone_size	cdr3_aa	cdr3_nt
TRBV4-3	.	TRBJ1-3	15	.	CASSQDRQGRNTIYF	TGCGCCAGCAGCCAAGATAGGCAGGGGAGAAACACCATATATTTT
TRBV18	.	TRBJ1-3	15	once	CASSPYQLSGNTIYF	TGTGCCAGCTCACCTTACCAACTCTCTGGAAACACCATATATTTT
TRBV4-3	.	TRBJ2-3	15	.	CASSQDRALTDTQYF	TGCGCCAGCAGCCAAGACAGGGCACTCACAGATACGCAGTATTTT
TRBV7-9	.	TRBJ2-5	16	.	CASSLSGTPYQETQYF	TGTGCCAGCAGCTTGTCCGGGACTCCGTACCAAGAGACCCAGTACTTC
TRBV15	TRBD1	TRBJ2-2	16	.	CATSSARTGNTGELFF	TGTGCCACCAGCAGCGCCAGGACAGGGAACACCGGGGAGCTGTTTTTT
TRBV5-1	.	TRBJ2-7	14	.	CASSWGAGGYEQYF	TGCGCCAGCAGTTGGGGGGCTGGTGGCTACGAGCAGTACTTC
TRBV2	.	TRBJ2-5	14	.	CASSPLGLQETQYF	TGTGCCAGCAGTCCCTTGGGACTGCAAGAGACCCAGTACTTC
TRBV7-7	.	TRBJ2-5	14	.	CASSRSGFGETQYF	TGTGCTAGCAGCCGGTCAGGGTTCGGAGAGACCCAGTACTTC
TRBV5-4	.	TRBJ1-1	17	.	CASSLGRLGGVNTEAFF	TGTGCCAGCAGCTTGGGCAGGTTAGGAGGGGTCAACACTGAAGCTTTCTTT
TRBV7-9	TRBD1	TRBJ1-1	17	.	CASRPRTGARGNTEAFF	TGTGCCAGCAGACCCCGGACAGGGGCAAGGGGGAACACTGAAGCTTTCTTT
TRBV5-4	.	TRBJ2-7	15	.	CASSREPAAYYEQYF	TGTGCCAGCAGTCGGGAGCCGGCAGCCTACTACGAGCAGTACTTC
TRBV12-5	TRBD1	TRBJ2-5	16	.	CASGQLPTGGSGTQYF	TGTGCTAGTGGTCAGCTACCGACAGGGGGCAGTGGGACCCAGTACTTC
TRBV5-6	.	TRBJ2-1	14	.	CASTVRRVKREQFF	TGTGCCAGCACCGTAAGACGGGTCAAACGGGAGCAGTTCTTC
TRBV2	.	TRBJ2-2	15	.	CASTEGGGKIGELFF	TGTGCCAGCACCGAAGGGGGAGGAAAAATCGGGGAGCTGTTTTTT
TRBV2	TRBD1	TRBJ2-1	14	.	CASRAGQGIDEQFF	TGTGCCAGCAGGGCGGGACAGGGGATCGATGAGCAGTTCTTC
TRBV27	.	TRBJ1-1	13	.	CASSQNRDTEAFF	TGTGCCAGCAGTCAAAACAGGGACACTGAAGCTTTCTTT
TRBV7-2	.	TRBJ1-2	15	few	CASSSGGAGGYGYTF	TGTGCCAGCAGCTCCGGGGGCGCAGGTGGCTATGGCTACACCTTC
TRBV28	TRBD1	TRBJ1-1	16	.	CASSSQGDWRYTEAFF	TGTGCCAGCAGTTCACAGGGGGATTGGCGATATACTGAAGCTTTCTTT
TRBV30	.	TRBJ1-3	17	.	CAWSGSLKLKGGNTIYF	TGTGCCTGGTCCGGATCATTAAAGTTAAAGGGTGGAAACACCATATATTTT
TRBV7-2	.	TRBJ1-1	15	.	CASSPSWQTNTEAFF	TGTGCCAGCAGCCCTTCCTGGCAGACCAACACTGAAGCTTTCTTT
TRBV15	TRBD1	TRBJ2-1	16	.	CATSISYRGDHNEQFF	TGTGCCACCAGCATTTCCTACAGGGGAGACCACAATGAGCAGTTCTTC
TRBV15	.	TRBJ2-1	15	.	CATSRTSASYNEQFF	TGTGCCACCAGCAGGACGTCTGCCTCCTACAATGAGCAGTTCTTC
TRBV9	.	TRBJ1-4	15	.	CASSVAGDGYEKLFF	TGTGCCAGCAGCGTAGCGGGGGACGGTTACGAAAAACTGTTTTTT
TRBV5-6	.	TRBJ2-7	15	.	CASSLGQPLSYEQYF	TGTGCCAGCAGCTTGGGACAGCCACTCTCCTACGAGCAGTACTTC
TRBV5-4	.	TRBJ1-5	13	.	CASSLQGNQPQHF	TGTGCCAGCAGCTTACAGGGCAATCAGCCCCAGCATTTT
TRBV7-2	TRBD2	TRBJ2-7	17	.	CASSLAGTSGAGYEQYF	TGTGCCAGCAGCTTAGCTGGGACTAGCGGGGCCGGATACGAGCAGTACTTC
TRBV7-9	.	TRBJ2-5	14	once	CASRRVQVQETQYF	TGTGCCAGCAGGAGAGTACAGGTACAAGAGACCCAGTACTTC
TRBV7-2	.	TRBJ2-4	17	.	CASSLGGYTLAKNIQYF	TGTGCCAGCAGCTTAGGAGGGTACACGCTAGCCAAAAACATTCAGTACTTC
TRBV7-6	TRBD1	TRBJ2-1	17	.	CASSRQGSPSSYNEQFF	TGTGCCAGCAGCCGACAGGGATCCCCCTCTTCCTACAATGAGCAGTTCTTC
TRBV7-2	TRBD2	TRBJ2-7	15	few	CASSWGEGPAYEQYF	TGTGCCAGCAGCTGGGGGGAGGGCCCAGCCTACGAGCAGTACTTC
TRBV12-5	TRBD2	TRBJ2-1	14	.	CASAYLTSMGEQFF	TGTGCTAGTGCCTACCTGACTAGCATGGGGGAGCAGTTCTTC